The 21 T cell receptor beta chains listed next were all sequenced from one sample in a study of blood T cells in healthy people across ages. It was with a sample-barcoded 5' primer and a J-beta primer mix that a second PCR of roughly 7 to 11 cycles was run. TCRdb used MiXCR to reprocess the 5' RACE reads, holding one entry per CDR3 protein. Here the sample spans approximately 2,000,000 distinct CDR3 sequences, about 39% being singletons. The specimen sequenced was blood. These receptors were collected from a human donor in good health.

This chain links TRBV12-3 or TRBV12-4 with TRBJ2-7; TRBD2 might be the D (5 bases). CDR3 length: 16 amino acids. V gave up 3 bases and J gave up 4 bases, with 19 bases separating them. CDR3 coding DNA: TGTGCCAGCAGTTTGGGAGCCACGATCGGTTTGTACGAGCAGTACTTC. Protein: CASSLGATIGLYEQYF.

DNA for the CDR3: TGTGCCAGCAATCGGGGGACCTACAATGAGCAGTTCTTC. Residues: CASNRGTYNEQFF. The rearrangement joins TRBV6-5 to TRBJ2-1; D is perhaps TRBD2 (6 bases). The CDR3 runs 13 residues. The germline gives CDR1 MNHEY, CDR2 SVGAGI. V lost 7 bases to trimming and J lost 2 bases, with 9 bases between them.

The genes are TRBV3-1 and TRBJ2-1; D possibly corresponds to TRBD2 (6 bases). The V end lost 6 bases, the J end lost 10 bases, and 22 bases lay between the germline ends. The germline CDR1 and CDR2 sequences are LGHDT and YNNKEL (reference sequence). CDR3 length: 15 amino acids. For the CDR3, the DNA is TGTGCCAGCAGTTGGGGACTTCAGCCCAATCAGGAGCAGTTCTTC. It codes for CASSWGLQPNQEQFF.

Concerning this clonotype itself: Mismatch with germline at one junction end may stem from a read error. This sequence joins TRBV5-1 and TRBJ1-3; D remains unclear. The length of the CDR3 is 15 residues. Germline-derived CDR1 and CDR2 are SGHRS and YFSETQ. CDR3 amino acids: CASSFDGAPGSTIYF. In nucleotides, the CDR3 is TGCGCCAGCAGCTTCGACGGTGCCCCTGGAAGCACCATATATTTT.

This clonotype was recorded at least ten times. The J gene is TRBJ1-2, the V gene TRBV7-9; no definite D call. V shed 4 bases and J shed 4 bases, with 7 bases lying between them. This CDR3 has 12 amino acids. CDR1 SEHNR and CDR2 FQNEAQ come from the germline V gene (reference sequence). CDR3 nucleotides: TGTGCCAGCAGCTCTGGGTTCTATGGCTACACCTTC. It codes for CASSSGFYGYTF.

The chain is built from TRBV7-9 and TRBJ2-7; D unclear. Germline V gene sequence: CDR1 SEHNR, CDR2 FQNEAQ (reference sequence). The V gene lost 2 bases and the J gene lost 7 bases, with 12 bases spanning the gap. The CDR3 has 13 amino acids. In DNA, the CDR3 is TGTGCCAGCAGCTTATTTCCCGGAGCGGAGCAGTACTTC. Residues: CASSLFPGAEQYF.

This chain links TRBV29-1 with TRBJ2-7; TRBD2 agrees at 8 bases. The J call is uncertain, as TRBJ2-5 better fits the DNA end. Germline-derived CDR1 and CDR2 are SQVTM and ANQGSEA. This CDR3 has 14 amino acids. CDR3 loop: CSVEGAGASETQYF. CDR3 bases: TGCAGCGTTGAGGGAGCGGGGGCCTCCGAGACCCAGTACTTC.

The sample holds a few counts of this clonotype. This sequence joins TRBV7-3 and TRBJ2-3, with a possible D match to TRBD1 (6 bases). The length of the CDR3 is 17 residues. The germline gives CDR1 SGHTA, CDR2 FQGTGA. V lost 5 bases and J lost 5, with 23 bases in between. As DNA, the CDR3 is TGTGCCAGCAGCCACCCCCCCAGGGGCGTTCTTGGAGATACGCAGTATTTT. Amino acid sequence: CASSHPPRGVLGDTQYF.

In its sample, this clonotype was seen a few times. The genes are TRBV7-9 and TRBJ1-2; D might be TRBD1 (6 bases). CDR3 size: 14 residues. From germline, CDR1 is SEHNR and CDR2 FQNEAQ (reference sequence). V lost 4 bases, J lost 3 bases, and 12 bases lay in between. The CDR3, as DNA: TGTGCCAGCAGCTCGCAGGGGTTATACTATGGCTACACCTTC. As protein: CASSSQGLYYGYTF.

The chain employs TRBV10-3 and TRBJ2-7; TRBD1 or TRBD2 may be the D gene (5 bases each). This CDR3 has 13 residues. V shed 10 bases and J shed 0 bases, with 13 bases lying between them. Germline lookup yields CDR1 ENHRY and CDR2 SYGVKD. For the CDR3, the DNA is TGTGCCACGGGGACGGTGAGCTCCTACGAGCAGTACTTC. Amino acids: CATGTVSSYEQYF.

This clonotype showed up just once. V is TRBV27 and J is TRBJ2-3, with 10 bases that match TRBD2. V was clipped by 5 bases and J by 0 bases; unmatched bases: 8. CDR1 and CDR2 from the germline V gene are MNHEY and SMNVEV (reference sequence). The CDR3 runs to 17 residues. CDR3 in DNA: TGTGCCAGCAGTCACCTACTAGCGGGGTCTAGCACAGATACGCAGTATTTT. Translated: CASSHLLAGSSTDTQYF.

V and J are TRBV9 and TRBJ1-1; D call uncertain. The CDR3 contains 14 residues. The germline V gene has CDR1 SGDLS and CDR2 YYNGEE. Trimming shortened V by 0 bases and J by 0 bases, and 6 bases separated the two germline ends. CDR3 bases: TGTGCCAGCAGCGTAGCATACGTGAACACTGAAGCTTTCTTT. It encodes CASSVAYVNTEAFF.

This clonotype was counted between two and nine times. The chain links TRBV29-1 to TRBJ1-2; the match to TRBD1 covers 8 bases. The V gene's germline CDR1 is SQVTM and CDR2 ANQGSEA. V was pared by 6 bases and J by 6 bases, with 3 bases of the junction left unmatched. The CDR3 has 11 amino acids. This CDR3 is CSVRTGNGYTF. In DNA form, the CDR3 reads TGCAGCGTCAGGACAGGGAATGGCTACACCTTC.

Ten or more counts support this clonotype. V gene TRBV29-1 combines with J gene TRBJ2-4; 9 nucleotides align to TRBD1. Trimming removed 7 bases from V and 15 bases from J; junction bases left unmatched: 13. CDR1 and CDR2 from the germline V gene are SQVTM and ANQGSEA. The CDR3 is made up of 12 amino acids. The CDR3 is CSASNTGGAWYF. The DNA of the CDR3 is TGCAGCGCCTCCAACACAGGGGGCGCGTGGTACTTC.

This clonotype was observed a handful of times. V and J are TRBV5-1 and TRBJ2-5, with TRBD1 identical over 8 bases. CDR3 length: 16 residues. J gave up 4 bases and V 2 bases, and 10 bases lay outside the gene matches. CDR1 is SGHRS, CDR2 YFSETQ, per germline. CDR3 sequence (DNA): TGCGCCAGCAGCTTTTCACCGACAGGGGATGGAGAGACCCAGTACTTC. It encodes CASSFSPTGDGETQYF.

The chain employs TRBV3-1 and TRBJ2-7, with a tentative D call TRBD1 (6 bases). Germline V gives CDR1 LGHDT, CDR2 YNNKEL (reference sequence). Trimming took 6 bases from V and 2 from J, leaving 14 bases between them. CDR3 length: 14 amino acids. The CDR3 reads CASRDVGAAYEQYF. The CDR3 DNA is TGTGCCAGCAGGGATGTGGGGGCAGCCTACGAGCAGTACTTC.

The table lists this clonotype with a few counts. V gene TRBV7-9 combines with J gene TRBJ2-4; 7 nucleotides agree with TRBD1. The CDR3 extends over 11 amino acids. CDR1 SEHNR and CDR2 FQNEAQ come from the germline V gene (reference sequence). With 4 bases clipped from V and 13 bases from J, the junction kept 4 bases outside the gene matches. DNA for the CDR3: TGTGCCAGCAGCTCACAGGGGAAGCAGTACTTC. Its translation: CASSSQGKQYF.

On this clonotype: A read error may explain this, as a much larger clone is one base away. This sequence joins TRBV20-1 and TRBJ2-1; D remains ambiguous. The CDR3 is made up of 12 amino acids. Trimming pared 1 base from V and 5 bases from J, leaving 6 bases between. Germline V lookup: CDR1 DFQATT, CDR2 SNEGSKA (reference sequence). CDR3 region: CSARGVNNEQFF. The CDR3 coding sequence is TGCAGTGCTAGAGGAGTAAACAATGAGCAGTTCTTC.

This clonotype was picked up a small number of times. The rearrangement links TRBV29-1 to TRBJ2-4; the match to TRBD2 covers 7 bases. The tail of the sequence fits TRBJ2-7 better, so the J call may be wrong. This CDR3 region has 16 residues. Germline lookup yields CDR1 SQVTM and CDR2 ANQGSEA. Written as DNA, the CDR3 is TGCAGCGTTGAAGACCCCAGAACGGGGGGTTCGAACGAGCAGTACTTC. This translates into CSVEDPRTGGSNEQYF.

The CDR3 reads CSVKGQLAKNIQYF. The CDR3 coding sequence is TGCAGCGTTAAGGGACAGCTAGCCAAAAACATTCAGTACTTC. The rearrangement links TRBV29-1 to TRBJ2-4; TRBD1 matches 7 bases. The CDR3 runs 14 residues. Per germline, CDR1 SQVTM and CDR2 ANQGSEA. The J segment lost 0 bases and the V segment lost 5 bases, leaving 4 bases of the junction unmatched.

This clonotype was found many times. V usage is TRBV7-2 and J usage is TRBJ1-2, with unresolved D. This CDR3 comprises 15 residues. The V and J ends lost 6 bases and 4 bases respectively, with 18 bases between them. Germline loops: CDR1 SGHTA, CDR2 FQGNSA. CDR3 amino acids: CASSQPRTVVYGYTF. As DNA, the CDR3 is TGTGCCAGCAGTCAACCCAGAACCGTGGTCTATGGCTACACCTTC.